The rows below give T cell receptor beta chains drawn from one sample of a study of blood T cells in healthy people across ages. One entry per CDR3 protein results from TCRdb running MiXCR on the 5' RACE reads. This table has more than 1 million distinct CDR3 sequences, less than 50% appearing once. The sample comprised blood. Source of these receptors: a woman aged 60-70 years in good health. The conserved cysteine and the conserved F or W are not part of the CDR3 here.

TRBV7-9	ASSPWTGNPYNEQF
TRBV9	ASSPTPLGSGANVLT
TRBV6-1	ASALAGGFRNEQF
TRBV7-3	ASSLNAGNRSPLH
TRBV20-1	SASLSEGYT
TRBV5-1	ASSLQGANEQF
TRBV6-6	ASSGRTGAYEQY
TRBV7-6	ASSSAPAFAEKLF
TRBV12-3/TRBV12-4	ASSLGDSTYEQY
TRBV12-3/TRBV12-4	ASSRPLAGVPDTQY